The present T cell receptor (beta chain) was sequenced within a study of Tregs in tolerant kidney transplant recipients. The overall study: The nonmyeloablative bone marrow transplants came from related graft donors, with transient mixed chimerism. Study conclusions and caveats: For some patients, primers changed over time, blocking nucleotide-level comparison. Tregs expanded with activated donor B cells seemed most donor-specific. Donor-specific Treg expansion exceeded global Treg expansion in tolerant patients, suggesting antigen drive.

FACS sorting followed an approximately six-day coculture of CFSE-labeled recipient PBMCs with irradiated graft donor PBMCs. The method was immunoSEQ multiplex PCR; TCRdb's version includes in-frame clones alone and lacks a portion of them. The table includes some 15,000 clones, approximately 55% detected once. Concerning this clone: The antigen remains unidentified.

The V gene lost 4 bases and the J gene lost 5 bases, with 18 bases spanning the gap. Germline V gives CDR1 SGHRS, CDR2 YFSETQ. CDR3 length: 15 residues. This chain connects TRBV5-1 to TRBJ1-1; D is possibly TRBD1 (5 bases). This clonotype was obtained from a human patient who received a combined kidney and bone marrow transplant. The specimen comprised CD4+ T cells from blood cultured with allogeneic cells, sampled before the transplant. The CDR3 protein is CASSPAAPRVTEAFF. CDR3 bases: TGCGCCAGCAGCCCCGCAGCCCCCAGGGTGACTGAAGCTTTCTTT.